The T cell receptor beta chain described here comes from a study of PD-1 blockade in classical Hodgkin lymphoma. Whole-study findings and limits: Newly diagnosed patients had baseline TCR diversity that was reportedly lower than that of healthy donors.

Clones were sequenced by immunoSEQ multiplex PCR, and TCRdb holds only the in-frame ones, with some missing. The data contain approximately 25,000 clones, roughly nine tenths of them singletons. Time point indicated: newly diagnosed, previously untreated cHL patient sample. From thawed PBMCs, CD4+ T cells were purified using magnetic negative selection. CDR1 SGHVS and CDR2 FQNEAQ come from the germline V gene. This CDR3 comprises 12 residues. On this clone itself: Its antigen remains unidentified. One end of the junction fails to match germline, which may point to a read error.

Sequenced: CD4+ T cells from blood. The clonotype originates from a human donor with classical Hodgkin lymphoma. This sequence joins TRBV7-8 and TRBJ1-1; 8 bases map to TRBD1. CDR3 amino acids: CASSPGQGFGVF. The CDR3 DNA reads as TGTGCCAGCAGCCCTGGACAGGGATTTGGCGTCTTT.